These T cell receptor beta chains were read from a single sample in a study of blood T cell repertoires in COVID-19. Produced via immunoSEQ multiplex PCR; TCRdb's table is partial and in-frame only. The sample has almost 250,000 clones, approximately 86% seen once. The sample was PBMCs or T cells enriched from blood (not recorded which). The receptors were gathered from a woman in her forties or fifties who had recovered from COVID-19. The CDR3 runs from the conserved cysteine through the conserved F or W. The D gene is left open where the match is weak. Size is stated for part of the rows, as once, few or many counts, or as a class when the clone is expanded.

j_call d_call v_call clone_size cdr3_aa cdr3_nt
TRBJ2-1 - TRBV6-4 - CASSPDTSKQFF TGTGCCAGCAGCCCCGACACCAGCAAGCAGTTCTTC
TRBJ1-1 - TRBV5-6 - CASSLVLVPQGTTEAFF TGTGCCAGCAGCTTGGTGTTGGTCCCGCAGGGGACCACTGAAGCTTTCTTT
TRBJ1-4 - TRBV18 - CASSAGLSQEKLFF TGTGCCAGCTCAGCAGGCCTCTCGCAGGAAAAACTGTTTTTT
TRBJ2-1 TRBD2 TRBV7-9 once CASSLGSSGGGNEQFF TGTGCCAGCAGCTTAGGATCTAGCGGGGGAGGCAATGAGCAGTTCTTC
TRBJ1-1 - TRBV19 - CASSPSQGTTEAFF TGTGCCAGTAGTCCTTCACAGGGTACCACTGAAGCTTTCTTT
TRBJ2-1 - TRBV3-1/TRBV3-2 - CASSLGRGSSYNEQFF TGTGCCAGCAGCCTCGGACGAGGGAGCTCCTACAATGAGCAGTTCTTC
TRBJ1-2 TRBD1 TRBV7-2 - CASSQGGRYGYTF TGTGCCAGCAGCCAAGGGGGCAGGTATGGCTACACCTTC
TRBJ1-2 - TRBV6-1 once CASSEGPSFGYGYTF TGTGCCAGCAGTGAGGGGCCCAGTTTCGGATATGGCTACACCTTC
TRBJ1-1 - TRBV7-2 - CASSLNWGGEAFF TGTGCCAGCAGCTTAAACTGGGGGGGAGAAGCTTTCTTT
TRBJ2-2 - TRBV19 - CASSIEAGKNTGELFF TGTGCCAGTAGTATAGAGGCGGGTAAGAACACCGGGGAGCTGTTTTTT
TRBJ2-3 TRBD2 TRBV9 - CASSGPKREGTDTQYF TGTGCCAGCAGCGGACCCAAGCGGGAGGGCACAGATACGCAGTATTTT
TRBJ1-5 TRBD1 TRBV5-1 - CASSLEGASNQPQHF TGCGCCAGCAGCTTGGAGGGGGCGAGCAATCAGCCCCAGCATTTT
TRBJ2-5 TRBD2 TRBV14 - CASSHERLTGLAGDETQYF TGTGCCAGCAGCCACGAACGGTTGACCGGACTAGCGGGGGACGAGACCCAGTACTTC
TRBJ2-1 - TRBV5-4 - CASSLRDWYNEQFF TGTGCCAGCAGCTTGAGGGACTGGTACAATGAGCAGTTCTTC
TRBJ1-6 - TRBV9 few CASTPSGGNPYNSPLHF TGTGCCAGCACCCCCTCGGGAGGGAACCCCTATAATTCACCCCTCCACTTT
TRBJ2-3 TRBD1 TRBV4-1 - CASSHLGTGKGTDTQYF TGCGCCAGCAGCCATCTAGGGACAGGAAAGGGCACAGATACGCAGTATTTT
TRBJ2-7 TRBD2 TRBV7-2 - CASSLAGGRPYEQYF TGTGCCAGCAGCTTAGCCGGCGGGAGGCCATACGAGCAGTACTTC
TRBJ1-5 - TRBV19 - CARNLVIGQPQHF TGTGCCAGAAATCTAGTGATCGGTCAGCCCCAGCATTTT
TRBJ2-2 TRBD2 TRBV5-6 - CASSSVVGLAYNTGELFF TGTGCCAGCAGCTCGGTGGTAGGACTAGCGTACAACACCGGGGAGCTGTTTTTT
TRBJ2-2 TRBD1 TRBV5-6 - CASSLGAGGTGELFF TGTGCCAGCAGCTTGGGGGCAGGGGGTACCGGGGAGCTGTTTTTT
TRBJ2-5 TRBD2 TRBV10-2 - CASGLAGDKETQYF TGCGCCAGCGGACTAGCGGGAGATAAGGAGACCCAGTACTTC
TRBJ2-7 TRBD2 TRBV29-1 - CSVGRTSGSWSYEQYF TGCAGCGTTGGTAGGACTAGCGGGAGTTGGTCTTACGAGCAGTACTTC
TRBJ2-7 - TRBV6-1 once CASSEALTVPTYEQYF TGTGCCAGCAGTGAAGCCCTCACAGTTCCCACCTACGAGCAGTACTTC
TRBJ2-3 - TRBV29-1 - CSVRTATSTDTQYF TGCAGCGTTAGGACAGCCACGAGCACAGATACGCAGTATTTT
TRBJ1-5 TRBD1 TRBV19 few CASNPTGQDQPQHF TGTGCCAGTAACCCGACAGGGCAAGATCAGCCCCAGCATTTT
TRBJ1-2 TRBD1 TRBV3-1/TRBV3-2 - CASSYDRGGYGYTF TGTGCCAGCAGCTACGACAGGGGCGGCTATGGCTACACCTTC
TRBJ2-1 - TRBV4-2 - CASSQEDGSGNNEQFF TGTGCCAGCAGCCAAGAGGATGGTAGCGGAAACAATGAGCAGTTCTTC
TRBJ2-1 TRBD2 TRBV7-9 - CASSLVAGSYNEQFF TGTGCCAGCAGCTTAGTAGCGGGGTCCTACAATGAGCAGTTCTTC
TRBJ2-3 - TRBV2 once CASSELRTDTQYF TGTGCCAGCAGTGAACTGCGTACAGATACGCAGTATTTT
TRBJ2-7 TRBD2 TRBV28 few CASSLSVTSASYEQYF TGTGCCAGCAGTTTATCCGTCACTAGCGCTTCCTACGAGCAGTACTTC
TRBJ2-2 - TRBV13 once CASSPGTLSAGELFF TGTGCCAGCAGCCCCGGGACTTTGTCCGCCGGGGAGCTGTTTTTT
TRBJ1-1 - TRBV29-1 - CSVRQGLNTEAFF TGCAGCGTTCGCCAGGGCTTGAACACTGAAGCTTTCTTT